This section outlines one TCR beta chain sequence together with its context. This sample stems from a study of blood T cell repertoires in COVID-19. The wider study: Samples of COVID-19 (acute and convalescent) were obtained from the United States, Italy and Spain. PBMCs, B-cell-depleted T cells, or T cells were the source of the cDNA or gDNA that made up the material.

Germline V gene lookup returns CDR1 MNHEY and CDR2 SVGAGI. V lost 7 bases, J lost 0 bases, and 7 bases lay in between. The CDR3 sequence is 13 residues long. Per the study methods: Estimation of nucleated cell counts was performed using reference gene primer amplification. Data came from immunoSEQ multiplex PCR; TCRdb stores just in-frame clones and leaves some out. The DNA gave D and trimming, while V, J and clone size come from that table. This sample yields some 150,000 clones, of which over 75% are seen a single time; 1.2% belongs to the top ten. The genes are TRBV6-5 and TRBJ2-1, with D hard to call. This receptor was obtained from a woman aged 30 to 39 with acute COVID-19. The sample consisted of PBMCs or T cells enriched from blood (not recorded which). CDR3 sequence (DNA): TGTGCCAGCACTCGAGGCTCCTACAATGAGCAGTTCTTC. It specifies CASTRGSYNEQFF.